This note documents a single T cell receptor beta chain sequence. The antigen remains unidentified. PCR employed 60 Vbeta and 13 Jbeta primers. TCRdb keeps only in-frame clones here, not all; method: immunoSEQ multiplex PCR. This sample has 130,000 or so clones, with 70% to 80% found just once. Germline assignment: CDR1 LNHDA and CDR2 SQIVND (reference sequence). Trimming cost V 3 bases and J 6 bases, with 7 bases left between them. CDR3 length equals 12 residues. The sample originates from a study of cytomegalovirus exposure and HLA in healthy donors. Across the whole study: Earlier findings included more than 95 million unique TCR beta sequences obtained from about 180 million T cells.

Findings of the study overall: The study designated fewer than 200 TCR beta chains cytomegalovirus-associated. In a later analysis, TCR beta V- and J-gene trimming showed a link to a missense DCLRE1C variant. CMV serostatus was the only recorded immune exposure for donors.

Sequencing input: PBMCs. This chain joins TRBV19 and TRBJ2-3, with no clear D. The receptor was derived from a young man in good health and CMV-seronegative. The CDR3 DNA reads TGTGCCAGTAGTATGGCCCCCGATACGCAGTATTTT. Residues: CASSMAPDTQYF.